This entry lists 7 T cell receptor beta chains sequenced from one sample in a study of blood T cell repertoires in COVID-19. Repertoires were generated with immunoSEQ multiplex PCR, while TCRdb's copy carries only in-frame clones and drops some. The data contain 50,000 or so clones, 70% to 90% of them singletons. Source material: peripheral blood. These receptors were taken from an elderly man with acute or convalescent COVID-19.

With respect to this clone: A junction end diverges from the germline sequence, so it may reflect a read error. The rearrangement uses TRBV19 and TRBJ1-2, with D unresolved. CDR3 size: 12 residues. Looked up from germline, CDR1 is LNHDA and CDR2 is SQIVND (reference sequence). DNA of the CDR3: TGTGCCAGTAGTATAGCTTCCTATGCCTACACCTTC. It codes for CASSIASYAYTF.

CDR3 DNA: TGCAGCGATTGGACAGGGGGGAACACTGAAGCTTTCTTT. This translates into CSDWTGGNTEAFF. The chain has TRBV29-1 and TRBJ1-1; 10 positions agree with TRBD1. The CDR3 covers 13 residues. Germline lookup yields CDR1 SQVTM and CDR2 ANQGSEA. J gave up 1 base and V 7 bases, and 3 bases lay outside the gene matches.

CDR3 residues: CASSEAQGWWTGGQNYGYTF. CDR3 bases: TGTGCCAGCAGTGAAGCGCAAGGTTGGTGGACAGGGGGTCAAAACTATGGCTACACCTTC. The chain links TRBV6-1 to TRBJ1-2, with 10 bases aligning to TRBD1. The V segment lost 0 bases and the J segment 2 bases; nucleotides outside the gene matches: 15. The CDR3 has 20 amino acids. Germline V gives CDR1 MNHNS, CDR2 SASEGT.

This clone was found many times. The genes are TRBV7-3 and TRBJ1-1; no clear D gene. The CDR3 length is 14 residues. Germline V gives CDR1 SGHTA, CDR2 FQGTGA. V shed 1 base and J shed 4 bases, with 10 bases lying between them. DNA of the CDR3: TGTGCCAGCAGCTTAAGTTTGCGGGGCACTGAAGCTTTCTTT. Translation: CASSLSLRGTEAFF.

The V and J genes are TRBV13 and TRBJ1-2, with 7 bases that match TRBD1. This CDR3 comprises 15 residues. V was clipped by 0 bases and J by 8 bases; unmatched bases: 9. Germline V gene sequence: CDR1 PRHDT, CDR2 FYEKMQ (reference sequence). The CDR3 region is CASSLGRDSGVGYTF. The CDR3 region has the DNA TGTGCCAGCAGCTTAGGCCGGGACAGTGGGGTCGGCTACACCTTC.

The gene calls are TRBV30 and TRBJ1-2, with D tentatively TRBD1 (6 bases). CDR1 is GTSNPN, CDR2 SVGIG, per germline (reference sequence). V lost 4 bases to trimming and J lost 5 bases, with 17 bases between them. The CDR3 is 14 residues long. CDR3 sequence (DNA): TGTGCCTGGAAACACCGGGGGGCTCAATATGGCTACACCTTC. It translates to CAWKHRGAQYGYTF.

The sample holds one count of this clone. The chain links TRBV4-2 to TRBJ2-2, with 8 bases lining up with TRBD1. Per the germline V gene, CDR1 is LGHNA and CDR2 is YNFKEQ. The CDR3 sequence is 15 residues long. The J segment lost 3 bases and the V segment lost 3 bases, leaving 3 bases of the junction unmatched. The CDR3 sequence: CASSQAGGDTGELFF. The DNA of the CDR3 is TGTGCCAGCAGCCAGGCAGGGGGCGACACCGGGGAGCTGTTTTTT.